This TCR beta chain is from a study of blood T cell repertoires in COVID-19. Background on the study: The United States, Italy and Spain supplied acute and convalescent COVID-19 samples.

Recruits, aged roughly 18 to 95 years, lived in 24 US areas. Participants were placed into cohorts based on the clinical history they reported. The recovered donors of Cohort 3 showed two negative PCRs, clearance, or symptom resolution. Repertoires were generated with immunoSEQ multiplex PCR, while TCRdb's copy carries only in-frame clones and drops some. The table shows around 310,000 clones, with approximately 89% occurring only once. Germline CDR1 KGHSH, CDR2 LQKENI. CDR3 size: 14 residues. V lost 1 base to trimming and J lost 4 bases, with 11 bases between them. Sequencing was performed on PBMCs or T cells enriched from blood (not recorded which). This chain joins TRBV18 and TRBJ2-7; D might be TRBD2 (5 bases). The TCR sequence derives from a woman aged 25-40 years who had recovered from COVID-19. As DNA, the CDR3 is TGTGCCAGCTCACCACAGAAAGAGGGTTACGAGCAGTACTTC. Protein: CASSPQKEGYEQYF.